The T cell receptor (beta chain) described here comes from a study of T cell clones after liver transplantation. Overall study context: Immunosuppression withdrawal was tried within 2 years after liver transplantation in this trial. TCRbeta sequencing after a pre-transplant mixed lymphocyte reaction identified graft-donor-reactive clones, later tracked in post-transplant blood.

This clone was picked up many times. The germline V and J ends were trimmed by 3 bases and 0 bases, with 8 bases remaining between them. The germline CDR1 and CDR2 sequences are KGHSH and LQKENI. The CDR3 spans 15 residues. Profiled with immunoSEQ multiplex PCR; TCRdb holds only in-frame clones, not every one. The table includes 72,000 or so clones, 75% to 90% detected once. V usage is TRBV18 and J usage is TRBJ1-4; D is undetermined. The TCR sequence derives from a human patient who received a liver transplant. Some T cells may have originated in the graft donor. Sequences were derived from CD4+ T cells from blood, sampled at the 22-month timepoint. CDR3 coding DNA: TGTGCCAGCTCACCTTTCCGGACAACTAATGAAAAACTGTTTTTT. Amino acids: CASSPFRTTNEKLFF. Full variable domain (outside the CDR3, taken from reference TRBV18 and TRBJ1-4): NAGVMQNPRHLVRRRGQEARLRCSPMKGHSHVYWYRQLPEEGLKFMVYLQKENIIDESGMPKERFSAEFPKEGPSILRIQQVVRGDSAAYFCASSPFRTTNEKLFFGSGTQLSVL.